This T cell receptor beta chain was identified in a study of cytomegalovirus exposure and HLA in healthy donors. Study background: Drawn from HLA-typed donors, roughly 87 million unique TCRs were held in an early data release. Overall study findings and caveats: In vitro data verified a few CMV-associated chains as specific for CMV antigens. Across donors, presence/absence analyses took sequencing depth to be roughly uniform.

13 Jbeta primers and 60 Vbeta primers were used for the PCR. The data were produced by immunoSEQ multiplex PCR, yet TCRdb's version contains in-frame clones alone and is incomplete. The sample shows about 43,000 clones, over 55% of them seen only once. The CDR3 sequence is 13 residues long. V lost 5 bases, J lost 5 bases, and 11 bases lay in between. Germline values: CDR1 SGHNT, CDR2 YYREEE (reference sequence). On this clone: Its specificity is not known.

The sequence was collected from a man aged 55 to 70 in good health and CMV-seropositive. Sequencing input: PBMCs. The J gene is TRBJ2-1, the V gene TRBV5-4; D possibly corresponds to TRBD2 (5 bases). The CDR3 loop is CASRAGINNEQFF. The CDR3 bases are TGTGCCAGCAGGGCCGGGATAAACAATGAGCAGTTCTTC.